The 23 T cell receptor beta chains given below trace back to one sample, sequenced in a study of T-cell reconstitution after alpha-beta-depleted transplantation in children. Unique molecular identifiers tagged the TCRbeta library. From the PCR reads, TCRdb called clonotypes with MiXCR, one entry per CDR3 protein. There are about 200,000 distinct CDR3 sequences in the sample; under 8.5% occur only once, and about a third lies in the top ten. The sequencing used PBMCs, mostly from graft donor cells, collected 360 days after TCRalphabeta/CD19-depleted stem cell transplant. These TCRs come from a male patient between 2 and 10 years old who had a stem cell transplant for acute myeloid leukemia, so the T cells may come from the graft donor.

CDR3 sequence reads: CASSASGTYQETQYF. The CDR3, as DNA: TGTGCCAGCAGCGCCTCCGGGACTTACCAAGAGACCCAGTACTTC. J is TRBJ2-5 and V is TRBV7-2, with D possibly TRBD2 on 6 matching bases. Germline CDR1 SGHTA, CDR2 FQGNSA. Trimming pared 5 bases from V and 0 bases from J, leaving 13 bases between. This CDR3 has 15 amino acids.

This clonotype was counted ten times or more. The chain uses TRBV10-3 and TRBJ2-1, with 7 bases identical to TRBD1. The CDR3 contains 12 residues. Germline-derived CDR1 and CDR2 are ENHRY and SYGVKD. The junction had 3 bases not matched to a gene; V was cut back by 8 bases and J by 5 bases. The CDR3 bases are TGTGCCATCGCAGGGGGAGACAATGAGCAGTTCTTC. Translated: CAIAGGDNEQFF.

This sequence joins TRBV12-3 or TRBV12-4 and TRBJ2-5; 9 nucleotides match TRBD1. CDR3 length equals 14 residues. V shed 6 bases and J 4 bases; nucleotides not matched to a gene: 6. The CDR3 nucleotides are TGTGCCAGCAGCCCGACAGGGGGAATAGAGACCCAGTACTTC. Residues: CASSPTGGIETQYF.

This clonotype was seen a few times. The chain employs TRBV5-1 and TRBJ2-7; the D gene is possibly TRBD1 (7 bases). The germline V gene has CDR1 SGHRS and CDR2 YFSETQ. V was clipped by 7 bases and J by 5 bases, with 16 bases between them. The CDR3 sequence is 13 residues long. The CDR3, as DNA: TGCGCCAGCTCGATCCTCAGGGGGGACGAGCAGTACTTC. Its translation: CASSILRGDEQYF.

The V gene is TRBV27, the J gene TRBJ2-1; 12 bases align to TRBD2. The germline gives CDR1 MNHEY, CDR2 SMNVEV (reference sequence). The CDR3 is 17 residues long. Trimming at V came to 2 bases and at J to 6 bases, leaving 8 bases not matched to a gene. CDR3: CASSLNPLAGGLNEQFF. CDR3 coding DNA: TGTGCCAGCAGTTTAAACCCACTAGCGGGGGGCCTCAATGAGCAGTTCTTC.

This clonotype was picked up a small number of times. This chain links TRBV2 with TRBJ2-5; tentative D call: TRBD2 (7 bases). The length of the CDR3 is 12 residues. The V end was cut by 8 bases, the J end by 3 bases, with 10 bases between. Per the germline V gene, CDR1 is SNHLY and CDR2 is FYNNEI. The CDR3 here is CASGGGEETQYF. CDR3 DNA sequence: TGTGCCAGCGGCGGGGGCGAAGAGACCCAGTACTTC.

This sequence joins TRBV10-3 and TRBJ2-7, with unresolved D. Trimming shortened V by 2 bases and J by 0 bases, and 11 bases separated the two germline ends. The CDR3 totals 15 residues. Per the germline V gene, CDR1 is ENHRY and CDR2 is SYGVKD. The CDR3 here is CAISELGGRSYEQYF. Written as DNA, the CDR3 is TGTGCCATCAGTGAGCTAGGCGGACGCTCCTACGAGCAGTACTTC.

This clonotype showed up many times. The chain has TRBV20-1 and TRBJ1-2; D uncertain. This CDR3 is 14 amino acids long. CDR1 is DFQATT, CDR2 SNEGSKA, per germline (reference sequence). The V gene lost 1 base and the J gene lost 3 bases, with 12 bases spanning the gap. This chain's CDR3 is CSARVLARDYGYTF. CDR3 nucleotide sequence: TGCAGTGCTAGAGTCTTGGCTAGGGACTATGGCTACACCTTC.

This clonotype was detected a few times. This chain uses TRBV2 with TRBJ2-5, with TRBD2 as a possible D gene (5 bases). The V gene's germline CDR1 is SNHLY and CDR2 FYNNEI. The germline V and J ends were trimmed by 1 base and 5 bases, with 8 bases remaining between them. The CDR3 extends over 13 amino acids. CDR3: CASSEEIAETQYF. The CDR3 bases are TGTGCCAGCAGTGAAGAGATAGCGGAGACCCAGTACTTC.

This chain links TRBV9 with TRBJ1-2, with no clear D. The germline V gene encodes CDR1 SGDLS and CDR2 YYNGEE. The CDR3 loop spans 16 amino acids. V was shortened by 2 bases and J by 1 base, with 15 bases between the two germline ends. The CDR3 reads CASSVARTSYNYGYTF. Here the CDR3 DNA reads TGTGCCAGCAGCGTCGCCAGGACGTCATATAACTATGGCTACACCTTC.

The V call is TRBV5-5, the J call TRBJ2-1; 10 positions agree with TRBD2. The CDR3 loop spans 17 amino acids. V lost 3 bases, J lost 3 bases, and 9 bases stayed unmatched. Germline CDR1 is SGHKS and CDR2 is YYEKEE (reference sequence). The CDR3 bases are TGTGCCAGCAGCTCGAGAAACGGACTAGCGGTCTACAATGAGCAGTTCTTC. Amino acid sequence: CASSSRNGLAVYNEQFF. Full variable domain (remainder filled in from reference TRBV5-5 and TRBJ2-1): DAGVTQSPTHLIKTRGQQVTLRCSPISGHKSVSWYQQVLGQGPQFIFQYYEKEERGRGNFPDRFSARQFPNYSSELNVNALLLGDSALYLCASSSRNGLAVYNEQFFGPGTRLTVL.

The V and J genes are TRBV29-1 and TRBJ2-1; TRBD1 is a possible D gene (6 bases). CDR1 is SQVTM, CDR2 ANQGSEA, per germline. CDR3 length: 12 residues. V was clipped by 2 bases and J by 5 bases, with 7 bases between them. The CDR3 reads CSVEQGNNEQFF. CDR3 DNA sequence: TGCAGCGTTGAACAGGGGAACAATGAGCAGTTCTTC.

The chain links TRBV15 to TRBJ2-3; D perhaps matches TRBD2 (7 bases). V lost 0 bases to trimming and J lost 1 base, with 14 bases between them. The CDR3 spans 17 residues. Germline CDR1 is LNHNV and CDR2 is YYDKDF (reference sequence). Written as DNA, the CDR3 is TGTGCCACCAGCAGAGATCGGACGGGGGGCCGCACAGATACGCAGTATTTT. Its protein product is CATSRDRTGGRTDTQYF.

J is TRBJ1-1 and V is TRBV25-1; perhaps TRBD1 as D (5 bases). Germline lookup yields CDR1 MGHDK and CDR2 SYGVNS. The CDR3 is 16 amino acids. Trimming pared 2 bases from V and 0 bases from J, leaving 13 bases between. The CDR3 DNA reads TGTGCCAGCAGTGAAGTTTCAGGGTCAATGAACACTGAAGCTTTCTTT. It encodes CASSEVSGSMNTEAFF.

This clonotype occurred many times. The chain links TRBV5-1 to TRBJ2-1; TRBD2 matches at 8 bases. This CDR3 is 13 amino acids long. After removal of 2 bases from V and 13 bases from J, the junction contained 8 bases not matched to a gene. Germline lookup yields CDR1 SGHRS and CDR2 YFSETQ. CDR3 sequence reads: CASSFGAGTRQFF. As DNA, the CDR3 is TGCGCCAGCAGCTTTGGGGCCGGGACTAGACAGTTCTTC. The complete variable domain, with remaining parts taken from reference TRBV5-1 and TRBJ2-1, reads KAGVTQTPRYLIKTRGQQVTLSCSPISGHRSVSWYQQTPGQGLQFLFEYFSETQRNKGNFPGRFSGRQFSNSRSEMNVSTLELGDSALYLCASSFGAGTRQFFGPGTRLTVL.

In this sample, this clonotype turned up a few times. The J gene is TRBJ1-2, the V gene TRBV29-1; 9 bases align to TRBD1. The CDR3 has 16 amino acids. The V gene end was trimmed by 7 bases and the J gene end by 0 bases; junction bases not matched to a gene: 12. CDR1 is SQVTM, CDR2 ANQGSEA, per germline. This chain's CDR3 is CSAGPQGAQANYGYTF. The CDR3 DNA reads as TGCAGCGCTGGACCACAGGGGGCCCAAGCTAACTATGGCTACACCTTC.

In this sample, this clonotype turned up a few times. The J gene is TRBJ2-3, the V gene TRBV7-9; D possibly corresponds to TRBD2 (6 bases). The CDR3 sequence is 16 residues long. V was cut by 5 bases and J by 0 bases, with 15 bases left in between. Germline loops: CDR1 SEHNR, CDR2 FQNEAQ (reference sequence). The CDR3 DNA reads as TGTGCCAGCAGCCCCTTCGGGGGATACAGCACAGATACGCAGTATTTT. Translated, it gives CASSPFGGYSTDTQYF.

This clonotype has a count of ten or more. The chain employs TRBV6-2 or TRBV6-3 and TRBJ2-4; 9 bases match TRBD1. The CDR3 loop spans 16 amino acids. Trimming cost V 5 bases and J 2 bases; bases outside gene matches: 7. Germline V CDR1 and CDR2: MNHEY, SVGEGT. The CDR3 sequence is CASSPGQGKTKNIQYF. The CDR3 DNA reads TGTGCCAGCAGTCCAGGACAGGGGAAGACCAAAAACATTCAGTACTTC.

This chain uses TRBV7-2 with TRBJ2-4; D possibly corresponds to TRBD1 (5 bases). Per the germline V gene, CDR1 is SGHTA and CDR2 is FQGNSA. The CDR3 length is 16 residues. The germline V and J ends were trimmed by 3 bases and 5 bases, with 17 bases remaining between them. The CDR3 loop reads CASSFVGWGRENIQYF. The CDR3 bases are TGTGCCAGCAGCTTCGTAGGCTGGGGCAGAGAAAACATTCAGTACTTC.

The genes are TRBV25-1 and TRBJ2-7, with D possibly matching TRBD1 (6 bases). Germline CDR1 and CDR2: MGHDK and SYGVNS. V lost 3 bases and J lost 1, with 13 bases in between. The CDR3 is 15 amino acids. The CDR3 nucleotides read TGTGCCAGCAGTGACCTCGCCGGGACATCCTACGAGCAGTACTTC. Translating gives CASSDLAGTSYEQYF.

This clonotype turned up a few times. V is TRBV20-1 and J is TRBJ1-4; maybe TRBD1 (6 bases). Per the germline V gene, CDR1 is DFQATT and CDR2 is SNEGSKA (reference sequence). The CDR3 runs 14 residues. The V gene lost 0 bases and the J gene lost 8 bases, with 13 bases spanning the gap. The CDR3 coding sequence is TGCAGTGCTAGAGACCCGGGACAACGAGAAAAACTGTTTTTT. This codes for CSARDPGQREKLFF.

This clonotype appeared a few times. The chain has TRBV12-3 or TRBV12-4 and TRBJ1-4; the D gene is possibly TRBD1 (5 bases). V lost 3 bases to trimming and J lost 1 base, with 18 bases between them. The CDR3 sequence is 18 residues long. The CDR3 DNA reads as TGTGCCAGCAGTTTGGGGGTTGGCAGGGTGGGAACTAATGAAAAACTGTTTTTT. Translated, it gives CASSLGVGRVGTNEKLFF.

This clonotype has a handful of counts. The gene calls are TRBV20-1 and TRBJ1-5; D is undetermined. V was shortened by 5 bases and J by 3 bases, with 5 bases between the two germline ends. This CDR3 region has 11 residues. CDR1 is DFQATT and CDR2 is SNEGSKA in the germline V gene (reference sequence). The CDR3 DNA follows: TGCAGTGCTGGAATCAATCAGCCCCAGCATTTT. It is translated as CSAGINQPQHF.